This record concerns one TCR beta chain sequence. The target antigen is unknown. Generated by immunoSEQ multiplex PCR, the TCRdb table keeps only in-frame clones and is missing some. The data hold about 19,000 clones, with 55% to 80% observed a single time. The data are from a study of radiation and T cells in renal cell carcinoma. Study-level points and caveats: From baseline, blood top tumor clonotypes peaked at 2 weeks post-radiation.

Treatment here: 15 Gy SBRT to primary tumor, nephrectomy 4 weeks later. This clonotype was obtained from a woman aged 70-85 years with renal cell carcinoma. The sequenced sample was tumor tissue, obtained from a patient whose treatment included radiotherapy and nephrectomy.

CDR3 region: CASSSGILTGYTF. CDR3 DNA sequence: TGTGCCAGCAGCTCCGGGATCTTGACTGGCTACACCTTC. The chain employs TRBV6-5 and TRBJ1-2; no clear D. With 6 bases removed from V and 7 bases from J, the gap between germline ends came to 15 bases. This CDR3 comprises 13 residues. Germline V gives CDR1 MNHEY, CDR2 SVGAGI.